This T cell receptor beta chain was sequenced during a study of early T cells in non-severe SARS-CoV-2 infection. Turning to this clonotype: Its target is unknown.

General study points: VDJdb-based annotation leaned toward anti-spike CD8 responses and missed private and CD4 specificities.

V was pared by 7 bases and J by 8 bases, with 6 bases of the junction left unmatched. The CDR3 is 14 amino acids. Germline assignment: CDR1 SGDLS and CDR2 YYNGEE. MiXCR was run by TCRdb on the 5' RACE reads, yielding one entry per CDR3 protein. The table shows about 69,000 distinct CDR3 sequences, with approximately 9.5% occurring only once. The V and J genes are TRBV9 and TRBJ2-1, with 13 nucleotides matching TRBD2. The specimen was whole blood. The receptor's source is an adult who was a healthcare worker with PCR-confirmed SARS-CoV-2 infection or an uninfected control (not recorded which). The CDR3 protein is CASEPGLAGYEQFF. CDR3 bases: TGTGCCAGCGAACCGGGACTAGCGGGATATGAGCAGTTCTTC.